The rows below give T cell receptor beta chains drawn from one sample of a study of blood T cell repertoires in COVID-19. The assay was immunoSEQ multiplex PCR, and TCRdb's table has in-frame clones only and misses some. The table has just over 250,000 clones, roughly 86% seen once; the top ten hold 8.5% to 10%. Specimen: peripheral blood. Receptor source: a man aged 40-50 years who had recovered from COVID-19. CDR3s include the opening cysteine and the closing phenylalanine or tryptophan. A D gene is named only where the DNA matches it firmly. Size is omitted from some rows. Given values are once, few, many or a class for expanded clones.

CDR3: CASRSGIAGPSYEQYF
DNA: TGTGCCAGCCGCTCCGGGATAGCGGGGCCCTCCTACGAGCAGTACTTC
J: TRBJ2-7
D: TRBD2
V: TRBV19
size: .

CDR3: CSVRSSREQYF
DNA: TGCAGTGTCCGTTCCAGTCGCGAGCAGTACTTC
J: TRBJ2-7
D: .
V: TRBV20-1
size: .

CDR3: CASSLGSSGTRYEQYF
DNA: TGCGCCAGCAGCTTGGGGTCTAGCGGGACTCGCTACGAGCAGTACTTC
J: TRBJ2-7
D: TRBD2
V: TRBV5-1
size: .

CDR3: CASSTGPDTPQHF
DNA: TGTGCCAGCAGCACAGGACCCGATACCCCCCAGCATTTT
J: TRBJ1-5
D: .
V: TRBV7-9
size: once

CDR3: CASSVVASGGAGNEQFF
DNA: TGTGCCAGCAGCGTAGTGGCTAGCGGGGGTGCTGGGAATGAGCAGTTCTTC
J: TRBJ2-1
D: TRBD2
V: TRBV9
size: .

CDR3: CASSLFASGGMDNEQFF
DNA: TGTGCCAGCAGCCTATTCGCTAGCGGGGGGATGGACAATGAGCAGTTCTTC
J: TRBJ2-1
D: TRBD2
V: TRBV27
size: .

CDR3: CASSAREIFNSGNTIYF
DNA: TGTGCCAGCAGTGCCCGAGAGATATTTAACTCTGGAAACACCATATATTTT
J: TRBJ1-3
D: .
V: TRBV2
size: .

CDR3: CASSFRDRQTGELFF
DNA: TGTGCCAGCAGCTTCCGGGACAGGCAAACCGGGGAGCTGTTTTTT
J: TRBJ2-2
D: TRBD1
V: TRBV5-6
size: .

CDR3: CASSQSGTQEQYF
DNA: TGCGCCAGCAGCCAATCCGGGACTCAAGAGCAGTACTTC
J: TRBJ2-7
D: .
V: TRBV4-1
size: .

CDR3: CASSRRTGESNQPQHF
DNA: TGCGCCAGCAGCCGTAGGACAGGGGAAAGCAATCAGCCCCAGCATTTT
J: TRBJ1-5
D: TRBD1
V: TRBV4-1
size: .

CDR3: CAISPGGTTDTQYF
DNA: TGTGCCATCAGTCCAGGGGGGACCACAGATACGCAGTATTTT
J: TRBJ2-3
D: .
V: TRBV24-1
size: .

CDR3: CAWRVRSSYNSPLHF
DNA: TGTGCCTGGAGGGTCCGGAGCTCCTATAATTCACCCCTCCACTTT
J: TRBJ1-6
D: .
V: TRBV30
size: .

CDR3: CASSSSFRGWGEKLFF
DNA: TGTGCCAGCAGTTCGAGTTTTAGGGGTTGGGGTGAAAAACTGTTTTTT
J: TRBJ1-4
D: .
V: TRBV27
size: .

CDR3: CATSDRQGGDTGELFF
DNA: TGTGCCACCAGTGATCGACAGGGTGGGGACACCGGGGAGCTGTTTTTT
J: TRBJ2-2
D: TRBD1
V: TRBV24-1
size: .

CDR3: CASRAQAANYGYTF
DNA: TGTGCCAGCAGGGCACAGGCGGCTAACTATGGCTACACCTTC
J: TRBJ1-2
D: .
V: TRBV6-1
size: .

CDR3: CATSVLGAGGSAEQFF
DNA: TGTGCCACCAGTGTCCTCGGGGCGGGGGGGTCGGCTGAGCAGTTCTTC
J: TRBJ2-1
D: TRBD2
V: TRBV15
size: .

CDR3: CASSWSGRDNEQFF
DNA: TGTGCCAGCAGCTGGAGCGGGAGGGACAATGAGCAGTTCTTC
J: TRBJ2-1
D: TRBD2
V: TRBV5-6
size: .

CDR3: CASSAYKVADNGYTF
DNA: TGTGCCAGCAGTGCCTACAAGGTAGCGGACAATGGCTACACCTTC
J: TRBJ1-2
D: .
V: TRBV6-2/TRBV6-3
size: .

CDR3: CASSFGRATEAFF
DNA: TGTGCCAGCAGCTTTGGCAGGGCCACTGAAGCTTTCTTT
J: TRBJ1-1
D: .
V: TRBV5-4
size: .

CDR3: CASSLINYGYTF
DNA: TGTGCCAGCAGCTTAATAAACTATGGCTACACCTTC
J: TRBJ1-2
D: .
V: TRBV7-9
size: .

CDR3: CASSTLTRNTEAFF
DNA: TGTGCCAGCAGTACCCTCACACGGAACACTGAAGCTTTCTTT
J: TRBJ1-1
D: .
V: TRBV6-6
size: .

CDR3: CASSSGQGRSNQPQHF
DNA: TGTGCCAGCAGCTCCGGACAGGGCCGGAGCAATCAGCCCCAGCATTTT
J: TRBJ1-5
D: TRBD1
V: TRBV5-5
size: .

CDR3: CAIRLAGVTDTQYF
DNA: TGTGCCATCAGGCTAGCGGGGGTAACAGATACGCAGTATTTT
J: TRBJ2-3
D: TRBD2
V: TRBV10-3
size: .

CDR3: CASSYSRRGAPNTGELFF
DNA: TGTGCCAGCAGTTACTCGCGACGGGGGGCCCCGAACACCGGGGAGCTGTTTTTT
J: TRBJ2-2
D: .
V: TRBV6-2/TRBV6-3
size: .

CDR3: CASSDSFGSLPQHF
DNA: TGTGCCAGCAGTGACTCGTTCGGGAGTCTCCCCCAGCATTTT
J: TRBJ1-5
D: .
V: TRBV6-4
size: .

CDR3: CSVEKADRGLKNIQYF
DNA: TGCAGCGTTGAGAAGGCGGACAGGGGCTTAAAAAACATTCAGTACTTC
J: TRBJ2-4
D: TRBD1
V: TRBV29-1
size: .

CDR3: CASSQTDRGIGGYTF
DNA: TGTGCCAGCAGCCAAACGGACAGGGGAATAGGAGGCTACACCTTC
J: TRBJ1-2
D: TRBD1
V: TRBV5-6
size: .

CDR3: CASSPNPGTGAYEQYF
DNA: TGTGCCAGCAGCCCGAACCCCGGGACAGGGGCCTACGAGCAGTACTTC
J: TRBJ2-7
D: TRBD1
V: TRBV14
size: .

CDR3: CASSQAVYRPYEQYF
DNA: TGTGCCAGCAGCCAAGCGGTGTACCGTCCCTACGAGCAGTACTTC
J: TRBJ2-7
D: .
V: TRBV3-1/TRBV3-2
size: .

CDR3: CASSEWLGGGNQPQHF
DNA: TGTGCCAGCAGTGAATGGTTGGGGGGTGGCAATCAGCCCCAGCATTTT
J: TRBJ1-5
D: .
V: TRBV6-1
size: .

CDR3: CASSLVSRDTQYF
DNA: TGTGCCAGCAGCTTGGTTAGTCGAGATACGCAGTATTTT
J: TRBJ2-3
D: .
V: TRBV5-4
size: few

CDR3: CASSGLAGGTGELFF
DNA: TGTGCCAGCAGTGGACTAGCGGGAGGCACCGGGGAGCTGTTTTTT
J: TRBJ2-2
D: TRBD2
V: TRBV2
size: .

CDR3: CASSDSGGYGYTF
DNA: TGTGCCAGCAGTGACTCGGGAGGCTATGGCTACACCTTC
J: TRBJ1-2
D: .
V: TRBV6-4
size: .

CDR3: CASSNTGSGYTF
DNA: TGTGCCAGCAGTAACACAGGGAGCGGCTACACCTTC
J: TRBJ1-2
D: .
V: TRBV27
size: .

CDR3: CASRTGDSSPLHF
DNA: TGTGCCAGTCGGACAGGGGACTCCTCACCCCTCCACTTT
J: TRBJ1-6
D: TRBD1
V: TRBV19
size: .

CDR3: CASSRGTSYEQYF
DNA: TGCGCCAGCAGCAGAGGGACTAGCTACGAGCAGTACTTC
J: TRBJ2-7
D: TRBD2
V: TRBV5-1
size: .

CDR3: CSVDVVRTPRVIALSEQFF
DNA: TGCAGCGTTGATGTCGTCCGGACTCCGCGGGTAATAGCTCTCAGTGAGCAGTTCTTC
J: TRBJ2-1
D: .
V: TRBV29-1
size: .

CDR3: CASKPRNTEAFF
DNA: TGTGCCAGCAAGCCGAGGAACACTGAAGCTTTCTTT
J: TRBJ1-1
D: .
V: TRBV2
size: .

CDR3: CSVGRGDPTDTQYF
DNA: TGCAGCGTTGGACGAGGAGATCCCACAGATACGCAGTATTTT
J: TRBJ2-3
D: .
V: TRBV29-1
size: once

CDR3: CASSYRPRQIYGYTF
DNA: TGTGCCAGCAGTTACCGACCTCGACAGATCTATGGCTACACCTTC
J: TRBJ1-2
D: .
V: TRBV6-2/TRBV6-3
size: .

CDR3: CASSSLGQDQFF
DNA: TGTGCCAGCAGTTCCCTCGGACAGGACCAGTTCTTC
J: TRBJ2-1
D: TRBD1
V: TRBV6-5
size: .

CDR3: CASSNYSQPQHF
DNA: TGTGCCAGCAGCAACTACAGTCAGCCCCAGCATTTT
J: TRBJ1-5
D: .
V: TRBV21-1
size: .

CDR3: CASSTATGFEAFF
DNA: TGTGCCAGCAGTACAGCGACAGGGTTTGAAGCTTTCTTT
J: TRBJ1-1
D: TRBD1
V: TRBV6-5
size: .

CDR3: CASRSAPNEQFF
DNA: TGTGCCAGCAGAAGCGCCCCTAATGAGCAGTTCTTC
J: TRBJ2-1
D: .
V: TRBV7-9
size: .

CDR3: CASSQGTYEVTQYF
DNA: TGCGCCAGCAGCCAGGGGACCTACGAAGTGACCCAGTACTTC
J: TRBJ2-5
D: .
V: TRBV5-1
size: .

CDR3: CASSQDRDSYNEQFF
DNA: TGCGCCAGCAGCCAGGACAGGGATTCCTACAATGAGCAGTTCTTC
J: TRBJ2-1
D: TRBD1
V: TRBV4-3
size: .

CDR3: CASSPTMDPRGGMNTEAFF
DNA: TGTGCCAGCAGCCCCACAATGGATCCCCGGGGCGGGATGAACACTGAAGCTTTCTTT
J: TRBJ1-1
D: .
V: TRBV14
size: .

CDR3: CASSNGVNTEAFF
DNA: TGTGCCAGCTCAAACGGGGTGAACACTGAAGCTTTCTTT
J: TRBJ1-1
D: .
V: TRBV6-5
size: .

CDR3: CASSEGTRSSDEQFF
DNA: TGCGCCAGCAGTGAGGGGACTAGGTCTTCGGATGAGCAGTTCTTC
J: TRBJ2-1
D: TRBD2
V: TRBV10-1
size: .

CDR3: CASSSGRALNTEAFF
DNA: TGTGCCAGCAGTTCCGGGAGGGCCTTGAACACTGAAGCTTTCTTT
J: TRBJ1-1
D: .
V: TRBV14
size: .

CDR3: CASSQVNLVSHDEQFF
DNA: TGCGCCAGCAGCCAAGTCAATCTAGTCAGTCACGATGAGCAGTTCTTC
J: TRBJ2-1
D: .
V: TRBV4-1
size: few

CDR3: CASSRTGTGEETQYF
DNA: TGCGCCAGCAGCCGCACTGGGACAGGAGAAGAGACCCAGTACTTC
J: TRBJ2-5
D: TRBD1
V: TRBV4-3
size: .

CDR3: CASSLFGDSDTQYF
DNA: TGTGCCAGCAGCTTATTCGGGGATTCAGATACGCAGTATTTT
J: TRBJ2-3
D: .
V: TRBV7-2
size: .

CDR3: CASSLGTERSEQYF
DNA: TGTGCCAGCAGCTTAGGGACAGAAAGGAGCGAGCAGTACTTC
J: TRBJ2-7
D: .
V: TRBV11-3
size: .

CDR3: CASSVALGGTLYEQYF
DNA: TGTGCCAGCAGCGTTGCCCTGGGCGGGACCCTCTACGAGCAGTACTTC
J: TRBJ2-7
D: .
V: TRBV9
size: once